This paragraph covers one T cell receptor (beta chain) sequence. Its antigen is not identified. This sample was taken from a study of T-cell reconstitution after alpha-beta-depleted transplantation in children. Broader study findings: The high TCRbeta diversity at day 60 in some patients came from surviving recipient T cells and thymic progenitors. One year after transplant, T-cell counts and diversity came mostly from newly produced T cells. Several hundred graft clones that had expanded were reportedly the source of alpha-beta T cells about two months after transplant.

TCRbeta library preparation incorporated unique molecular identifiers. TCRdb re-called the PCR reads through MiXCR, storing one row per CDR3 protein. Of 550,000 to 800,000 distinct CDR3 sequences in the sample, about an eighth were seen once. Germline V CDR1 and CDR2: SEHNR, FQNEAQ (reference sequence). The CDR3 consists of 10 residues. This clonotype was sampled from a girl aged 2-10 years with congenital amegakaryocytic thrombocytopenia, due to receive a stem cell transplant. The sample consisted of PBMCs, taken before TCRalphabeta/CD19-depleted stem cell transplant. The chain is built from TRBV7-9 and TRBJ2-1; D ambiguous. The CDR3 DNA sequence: TGTGCTCATTCGGACGATGAGCAGTTCTTC. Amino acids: CAHSDDEQFF.